The source of this TCR beta chain is a study of T cell responses to AZD1222 COVID-19 vaccine. V gave up 4 bases and J gave up 3 bases; unmatched junction bases: 16. The CDR3 covers 18 residues. The germline V gene has CDR1 LGHDT and CDR2 YNNKEL (reference sequence). Libraries were prepared by immunoSEQ multiplex PCR; TCRdb keeps only in-frame clonotypes and omits some of them. The sample has roughly 110,000 clones, 89% seen once. A note on this clone: Its specificity is unknown.

Study findings and constraints: Across the whole spike, CD4 TCRs peaked at regions 160-218 and 743-854. The repertoires were collected only after the peak T cell response.

This sequence originates from an adult in good health. The specimen comprised peripheral blood, sampled on day 0 of AZD1222 vaccination. The chain recombines TRBV3-1 (or the pseudogene TRBV3-2) with TRBJ1-2; 8 bases fit TRBD1. CDR3 residues: CASSPNDRGPSGYYGYTF. In nucleotides, the CDR3 is TGTGCCAGCAGCCCCAACGACAGGGGTCCGTCTGGCTACTATGGCTACACCTTC.